This T cell receptor (beta chain) originates from a study of blood T cell repertoires in COVID-19 (dated by TCRdb to 2020 to 2022). At the level of the whole study: Recovered participants in ImmuneRACE Cohort 3 were defined by two consecutive negative NP/OP PCR tests, clearance by a healthcare professional, or resolution of symptoms. Samples were obtained from the ongoing ImmuneRACE study (first 160 participants) and from about 1,300 subjects provided by 6 global collaborators. Collaborator samples came from the United States, Italy and Spain and covered acute and convalescent phases of COVID-19. Where available, HLA class I and class II types were obtained from metadata supplied by the sample provider rather than from assay-based typing. Subjects who had been exposed to COVID-19, were actively infected with it, or had recovered from it provided the deeply sampled blood TCRbeta repertoires that made up the dataset. Sample metadata almost always included a de-identified subject ID, COVID-19 status, age in years and sex. The prospective study material was composed of cDNA or gDNA derived from T cells, B-cell-depleted T cells, or PBMCs. The repertoires were released in a freely available public database intended as a resource for research on the immune response to SARS-CoV-2.

Overall study outcomes, separate from this receptor: How much clinical and demographic metadata was included differed by source and by participant, and the metadata was provided uncurated.

Of note for this clone: No cognate antigen has been identified for it. Qualities for individual bases were not recorded, and no much larger clone is one base off.

Participants in the prospective study were enrolled through a virtual design, were aged 18 to 89 years, and lived in roughly 25 United States geographic areas. In the prospective study, participants were assigned to cohorts based on the clinical history participants reported in a screening survey and a study questionnaire. In the prospective study, whole blood, serum and a nasopharyngeal or oropharyngeal swab were collected from each participant by mobile phlebotomists. Additional blood draws and questionnaires over an approximately 2-month period could optionally be provided by prospective study participants. Blood samples from the prospective study were shipped frozen or at room temperature prior to DNA extraction. The immunoSEQ Assay, a bias-controlled multiplex PCR, was used to amplify TCRbeta CDR3 regions from genomic DNA. For the original study's pipeline: Within the assay, amplification of reference gene primers was used to estimate how many nucleated cells each sample contained. To quantify the absolute abundance of each unique TCRbeta CDR3 rearrangement, sequence reads were collapsed and filtered. For each sample, productive Simpson clonality was calculated by taking the square root of Simpson's diversity index across productive rearrangements. TCRdb holds this immuneACCESS table with in-frame rearrangements only. Some clones are missing; in checked studies, unresolved V genes explain under half, and the rest has no known cause. V, J and clone size are taken as reported in that table, and D and trimming were inferred from the DNA itself. This sample comprises 200,000 to 250,000 clones, around 85% of them detected only once. 3.1% of the sample goes to the ten largest clones.

CDR1 and CDR2 were assigned from the germline V gene as MNHNS and SASEGT. The cysteine opens and the phenylalanine closes a CDR3 of 15 amino acids. The CDR3 DNA has 45 bases and is translated from base 1. V lost 2 bases and J lost 0 bases; the stretch between them is 8 bases long. This TCR derives from a woman aged 45 to 65 in a cohort exposed to, infected with or recovered from COVID-19 (not recorded which). Source material: PBMCs or T cells enriched from blood (not recorded which). The rearrangement combines TRBV6-1 with TRBJ1-5; no D gene can be assigned with confidence. The sequence in DNA is TGTGCCAGCAGTGAAACAGTGAATAGCAATCAGCCCCAGCATTTT. It translates to CASSETVNSNQPQHF.